The 14 T cell receptor beta chains presented below share a single source sample, sequenced in a study of blood T cells in healthy people across ages. For the second PCR, which ran for 7 to 11 cycles, a sample-barcoded 5' primer and a J-beta primer mix were used. MiXCR was run by TCRdb on the 5' RACE reads, yielding one entry per CDR3 protein. The data hold over a million distinct CDR3 sequences, with more than 40% observed a single time. The source material was blood. Source of these receptors: a woman in her sixties or seventies in good health.

Points on this clonotype: Being one base from a much bigger clone, this may be a read error. J is TRBJ2-1 and V is TRBV2; maybe TRBD2 (5 bases). V lost 6 bases to trimming and J lost 8 bases, with 8 bases between them. This CDR3 is built from 11 residues. Per germline, CDR1 SNHLY and CDR2 FYNNEI. CDR3 DNA sequence: TGTGCCAGCAGCGGGGTTTATGAGCAGTTCTTC. Encoded protein: CASSGVYEQFF.

This clonotype was counted ten times or more. The gene calls are TRBV7-9 and TRBJ2-5; D unclear. Trimming pared 5 bases from V and 4 bases from J, leaving 5 bases between. CDR3 length: 11 amino acids. CDR1 and CDR2 from the germline V gene are SEHNR and FQNEAQ (reference sequence). The CDR3 is CASSRRETQYF. In nucleotides, the CDR3 is TGTGCCAGCAGCCGTAGAGAGACCCAGTACTTC.

The V gene is TRBV5-1, the J gene TRBJ2-1; 8 bases are a match to TRBD2. This CDR3 is 15 amino acids long. The junction had 6 bases not matched to a gene; V was cut back by 2 bases and J by 5 bases. In germline, CDR1 is SGHRS, CDR2 YFSETQ. DNA of the CDR3: TGCGCCAGCAGCTTCGCGGTAGCGGGGAACAATGAGCAGTTCTTC. It yields the protein CASSFAVAGNNEQFF.

The chain employs TRBV27 and TRBJ2-1; D not certain. The tail of the sequence fits TRBJ2-7 better, so the J call may be wrong. This CDR3 is 14 amino acids long. CDR1 MNHEY and CDR2 SMNVEV come from the germline V gene (reference sequence). The CDR3 protein is CASRVRRQYNEQYF. CDR3 nucleotide sequence: TGTGCCAGCAGAGTCCGGCGGCAATACAATGAGCAGTACTTC.

The V gene is TRBV3-1, the J gene TRBJ1-1, with D possibly matching TRBD1 (5 bases). The germline V and J ends were trimmed by 1 base and 0 bases, with 12 bases remaining between them. The length of the CDR3 is 16 residues. Germline V gene data show CDR1 as LGHDT and CDR2 as YNNKEL (reference sequence). The CDR3 loop reads CASSQGDREMNTEAFF. The CDR3 DNA sequence: TGTGCCAGCAGCCAAGGGGACCGAGAAATGAACACTGAAGCTTTCTTT. The full variable domain, with the rest looked up from reference TRBV3-1 and TRBJ1-1, is DTAVSQTPKYLVTQMGNDKSIKCEQNLGHDTMYWYKQDSKKFLKIMFSYNNKELIINETVPNRFSPKSPDKAHLNLHINSLELGDSAVYFCASSQGDREMNTEAFFGQGTRLTVV.

V gene TRBV11-2 combines with J gene TRBJ2-5; possibly TRBD1 or TRBD2 for D (6 bases each). V was cut by 5 bases and J by 4 bases, with 17 bases left in between. Looked up from germline, CDR1 is SGHAT and CDR2 is FQNNGV. The CDR3 runs 15 residues. In DNA form, the CDR3 reads TGTGCCAGCAGCACGGTGACAGGAGGGGGAGAGACCCAGTACTTC. Translated, it gives CASSTVTGGGETQYF.

The chain uses TRBV3-1 and TRBJ2-3, with 11 bases identical to TRBD2. Germline values: CDR1 LGHDT, CDR2 YNNKEL (reference sequence). V gave up 4 bases and J gave up 3 bases; unmatched junction bases: 6. This CDR3 spans 16 amino acids. This CDR3 reads CASSPELAGETDTQYF. CDR3 DNA: TGTGCCAGCAGCCCCGAACTAGCGGGAGAAACAGATACGCAGTATTTT.

This chain joins TRBV20-1 and TRBJ2-7, with 8 nucleotides matching TRBD1. V lost 6 bases, J lost 1 base, and 8 bases stayed unmatched. Germline CDR1 is DFQATT and CDR2 is SNEGSKA (reference sequence). CDR3 length: 14 residues. CDR3 sequence reads: CSAKDRVGSYEQYF. The CDR3 DNA reads TGCAGTGCAAAGGACAGGGTGGGATCCTACGAGCAGTACTTC.

V usage is TRBV12-3 or TRBV12-4 and J usage is TRBJ2-3; the D is unclear. The CDR3 sequence is 11 residues long. Trimming took off 6 bases at V and 6 bases at J, with 7 bases between the two ends. The CDR3 coding sequence is TGTGCCAGCAGGAATAGGGATACGCAGTATTTT. Translation gives CASRNRDTQYF.

This clonotype was seen a few times. The chain uses TRBV20-1 and TRBJ2-7; 9 positions agree with TRBD1. The CDR3 totals 13 residues. Germline CDR1 and CDR2: DFQATT and SNEGSKA (reference sequence). J lost 5 bases, V lost 3 bases, and 5 bases had no gene match. The CDR3 nucleotides read TGCAGTGCTAGGACGGACAGGGGCCACGAGCAGTACTTC. Amino acid sequence: CSARTDRGHEQYF.

V usage is TRBV27 and J usage is TRBJ1-5; TRBD1 might be the D (5 bases). The CDR3 spans 15 residues. Germline V gene data show CDR1 as MNHEY and CDR2 as SMNVEV (reference sequence). The germline V and J ends were trimmed by 2 bases and 4 bases, with 12 bases remaining between them. As DNA, the CDR3 is TGTGCCAGCAGTTTAACGTTTCGGGGGAATCAGCCCCAGCATTTT. Translated: CASSLTFRGNQPQHF.

The CDR3 bases are TGTGCCAGCAGCCGAGTCGGAGATACGCAGTATTTT. It encodes CASSRVGDTQYF. The J gene is TRBJ2-3, the V gene TRBV5-5, with D unresolved. Per the germline V gene, CDR1 is SGHKS and CDR2 is YYEKEE (reference sequence). There are 12 residues in the CDR3. Trimming removed 4 bases from V and 5 bases from J, with 8 bases in between.

In its sample, this clonotype was seen a few times. The V call is TRBV11-2, the J call TRBJ2-7; TRBD2 matches at 8 bases. This CDR3 region has 15 residues. CDR1 is SGHAT and CDR2 is FQNNGV in the germline V gene. With V trimmed by 3 bases and J by 4 bases, 8 bases remained unmatched. The CDR3 DNA is TGTGCCAGCAGCTTCCTAACTAGCGGACCTTACGAGCAGTACTTC. It encodes CASSFLTSGPYEQYF.

This clonotype has a handful of counts. The J gene is TRBJ2-7, the V gene TRBV4-1; TRBD2 matches 7 bases. Germline values: CDR1 MGHRA, CDR2 YSYEKL. This CDR3 has 15 amino acids. With V trimmed by 2 bases and J by 0 bases, 4 bases remained unmatched. The CDR3 sequence is CASSQTSASSYEQYF. In DNA form, the CDR3 reads TGCGCCAGCAGCCAAACTAGCGCGAGCTCCTACGAGCAGTACTTC.